Sequencing of this TCR beta chain was carried out in a study of T cells in Graves' hyperthyroidism and ophthalmopathy. The study's findings and limits: Model output signaled ophthalmopathy a median about 6.3 months ahead of onset.

CDR1 ENHRY and CDR2 SYGVKD come from the germline V gene. CDR3 length: 14 amino acids. The V and J ends lost 3 bases and 7 bases, in that order; junction bases with no gene match: 7. Many counts were recorded for this clonotype. Its antigen is undetermined. TCR beta CDR3 sequences were amplified from RNA transcripts. Carried out on the TCR CDR3, a first-round RT-PCR used the HTBI primer set. TCRdb reprocessed the multiplex PCR reads via MiXCR and lists one record per CDR3 protein. The data contain approximately 870,000 distinct CDR3 sequences, roughly 40% of them singletons. The receptor's source is a man aged 18 to 35 with Graves' hyperthyroidism. The chain employs TRBV10-3 and TRBJ2-7, with 9 bases identical to TRBD2. The sample comprised blood. The CDR3 bases are TGTGCCATCAGTGAAAGCGGGGGGCCGGGGGAGCAGTACTTC. It encodes CAISESGGPGEQYF.